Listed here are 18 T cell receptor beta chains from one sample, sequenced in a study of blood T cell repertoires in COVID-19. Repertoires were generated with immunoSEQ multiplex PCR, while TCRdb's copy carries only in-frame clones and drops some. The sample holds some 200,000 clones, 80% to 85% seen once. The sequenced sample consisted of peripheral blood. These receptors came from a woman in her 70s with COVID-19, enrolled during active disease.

The CDR3 coding sequence is TGTGCCAGCAGGCCCCCACTCTCCTACGAGCAGTACTTC. Protein: CASRPPLSYEQYF. The chain uses TRBV7-2 and TRBJ2-7; D remains ambiguous. The CDR3 runs 13 residues. With 6 bases removed from V and 0 bases from J, the gap between germline ends came to 9 bases. In germline, CDR1 is SGHTA, CDR2 FQGNSA.

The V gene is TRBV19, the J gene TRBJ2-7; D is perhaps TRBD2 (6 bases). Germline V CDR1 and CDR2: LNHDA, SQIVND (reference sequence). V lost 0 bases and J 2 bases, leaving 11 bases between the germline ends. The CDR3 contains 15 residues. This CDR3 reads CASSIDTSRPYEQYF. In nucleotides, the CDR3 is TGTGCCAGTAGTATAGATACTAGCAGACCCTACGAGCAGTACTTC. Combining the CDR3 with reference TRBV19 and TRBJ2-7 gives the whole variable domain DGGITQSPKYLFRKEGQNVTLSCEQNLNHDAMYWYRQDPGQGLRLIYYSQIVNDFQKGDIAEGYSVSREKKESFPLTVTSAQKNPTAFYLCASSIDTSRPYEQYFGPGTRLTVT.

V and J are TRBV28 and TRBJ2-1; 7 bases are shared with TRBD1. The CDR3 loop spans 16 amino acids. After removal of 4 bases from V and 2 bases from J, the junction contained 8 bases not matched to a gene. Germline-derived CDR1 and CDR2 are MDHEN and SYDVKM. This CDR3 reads CASSYRDRKPYNEQFF. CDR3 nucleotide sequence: TGTGCCAGCAGTTACCGGGACAGAAAACCCTACAATGAGCAGTTCTTC. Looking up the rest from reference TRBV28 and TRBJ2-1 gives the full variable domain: DVKVTQSSRYLVKRTGEKVFLECVQDMDHENMFWYRQDPGLGLRLIYFSYDVKMKEKGDIPEGYSVSREKKERFSLILESASTNQTSMYLCASSYRDRKPYNEQFFGPGTRLTVL.

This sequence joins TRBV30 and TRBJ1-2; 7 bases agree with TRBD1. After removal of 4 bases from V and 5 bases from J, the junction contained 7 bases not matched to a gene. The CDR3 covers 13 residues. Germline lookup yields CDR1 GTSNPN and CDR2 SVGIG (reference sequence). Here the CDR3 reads CAWINRGYYGYTF. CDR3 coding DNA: TGTGCCTGGATAAACAGGGGTTATTATGGCTACACCTTC.

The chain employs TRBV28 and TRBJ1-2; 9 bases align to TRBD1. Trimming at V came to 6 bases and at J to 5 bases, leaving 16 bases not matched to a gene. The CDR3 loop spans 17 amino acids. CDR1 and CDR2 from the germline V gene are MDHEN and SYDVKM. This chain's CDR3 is CASRPTGGRSSEYGYTF. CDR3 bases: TGTGCCAGCAGGCCGACAGGGGGTCGGTCGTCTGAATATGGCTACACCTTC.

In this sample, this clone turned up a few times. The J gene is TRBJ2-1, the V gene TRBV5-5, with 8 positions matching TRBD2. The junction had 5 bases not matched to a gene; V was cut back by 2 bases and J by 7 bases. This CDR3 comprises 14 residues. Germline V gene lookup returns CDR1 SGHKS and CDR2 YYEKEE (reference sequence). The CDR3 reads CASSFGLARNEQFF. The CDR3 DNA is TGTGCCAGCAGCTTTGGACTAGCTAGAAATGAGCAGTTCTTC.

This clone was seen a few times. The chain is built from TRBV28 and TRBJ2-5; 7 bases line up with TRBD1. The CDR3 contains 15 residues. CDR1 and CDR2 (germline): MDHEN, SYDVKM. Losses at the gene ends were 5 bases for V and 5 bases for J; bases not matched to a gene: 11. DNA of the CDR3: TGTGCCAGCAGTGGGACAGTCGGAATCAGGGAGACCCAGTACTTC. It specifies CASSGTVGIRETQYF.

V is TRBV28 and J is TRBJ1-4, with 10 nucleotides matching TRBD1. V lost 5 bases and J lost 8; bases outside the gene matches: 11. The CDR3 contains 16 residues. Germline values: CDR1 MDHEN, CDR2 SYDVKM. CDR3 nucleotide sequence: TGTGCCAGCAGTCTGGGGTTTGGGACAGGGGAAGAAAAACTGTTTTTT. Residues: CASSLGFGTGEEKLFF.

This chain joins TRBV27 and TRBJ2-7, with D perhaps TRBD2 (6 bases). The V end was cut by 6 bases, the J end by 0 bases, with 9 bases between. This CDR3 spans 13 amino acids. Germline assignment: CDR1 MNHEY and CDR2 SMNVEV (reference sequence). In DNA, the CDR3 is TGTGCCAGCAGAAGGGACTCCTCCTACGAGCAGTACTTC. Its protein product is CASRRDSSYEQYF.

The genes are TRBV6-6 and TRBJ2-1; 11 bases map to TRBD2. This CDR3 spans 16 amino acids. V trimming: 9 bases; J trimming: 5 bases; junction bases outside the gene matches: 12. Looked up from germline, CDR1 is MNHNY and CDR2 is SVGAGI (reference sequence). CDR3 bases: TGTGCCAGTGCCCTCCGACTAGCGGGAAGAAACAATGAGCAGTTCTTC. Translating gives CASALRLAGRNNEQFF.

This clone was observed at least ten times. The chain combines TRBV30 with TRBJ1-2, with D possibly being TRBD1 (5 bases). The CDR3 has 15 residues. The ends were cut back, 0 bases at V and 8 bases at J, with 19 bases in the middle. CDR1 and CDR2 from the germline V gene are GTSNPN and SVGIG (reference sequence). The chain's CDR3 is CAWSVILLPGEGYTF. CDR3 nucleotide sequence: TGTGCCTGGAGTGTAATTCTTCTCCCGGGGGAAGGCTACACCTTC.

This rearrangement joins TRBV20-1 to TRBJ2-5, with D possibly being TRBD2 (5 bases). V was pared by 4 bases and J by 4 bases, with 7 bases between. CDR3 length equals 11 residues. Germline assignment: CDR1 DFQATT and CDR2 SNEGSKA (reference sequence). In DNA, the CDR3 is TGCAGTGCTATAAGCGGAGAGACCCAGTACTTC. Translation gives CSAISGETQYF.

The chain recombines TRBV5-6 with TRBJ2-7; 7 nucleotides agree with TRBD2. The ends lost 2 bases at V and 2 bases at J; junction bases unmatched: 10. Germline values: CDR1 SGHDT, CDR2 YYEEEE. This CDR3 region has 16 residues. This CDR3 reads CASSFQGLPVPYEQYF. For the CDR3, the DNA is TGTGCCAGCAGCTTTCAGGGACTACCAGTTCCCTACGAGCAGTACTTC.

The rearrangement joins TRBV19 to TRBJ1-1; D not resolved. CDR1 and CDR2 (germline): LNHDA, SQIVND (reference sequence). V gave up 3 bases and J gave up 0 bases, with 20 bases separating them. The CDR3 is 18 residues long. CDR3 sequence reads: CASSIRRSLSGVNTEAFF. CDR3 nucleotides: TGTGCCAGTAGTATTCGCCGCAGCCTCAGCGGGGTGAACACTGAAGCTTTCTTT.

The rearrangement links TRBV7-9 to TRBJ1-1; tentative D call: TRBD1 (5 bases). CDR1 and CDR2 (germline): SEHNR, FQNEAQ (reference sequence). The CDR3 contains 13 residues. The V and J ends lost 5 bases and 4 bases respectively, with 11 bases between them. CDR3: CASSDTRGTEAFF. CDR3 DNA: TGTGCCAGCAGCGACACAAGGGGCACTGAAGCTTTCTTT.

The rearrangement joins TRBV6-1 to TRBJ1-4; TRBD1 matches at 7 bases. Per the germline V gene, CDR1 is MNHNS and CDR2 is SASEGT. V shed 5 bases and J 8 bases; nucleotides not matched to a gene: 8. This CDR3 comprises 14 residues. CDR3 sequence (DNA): TGTGCCAGCAGTTTAGGGGGCCGTAGCGAAAAACTGTTTTTT. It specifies CASSLGGRSEKLFF.

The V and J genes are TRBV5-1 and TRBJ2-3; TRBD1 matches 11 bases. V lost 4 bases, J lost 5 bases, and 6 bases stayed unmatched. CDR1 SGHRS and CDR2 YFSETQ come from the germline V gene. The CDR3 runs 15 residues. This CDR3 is CASSVLGTGGDTQYF. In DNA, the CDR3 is TGCGCCAGCAGCGTTCTTGGGACAGGGGGAGATACGCAGTATTTT.

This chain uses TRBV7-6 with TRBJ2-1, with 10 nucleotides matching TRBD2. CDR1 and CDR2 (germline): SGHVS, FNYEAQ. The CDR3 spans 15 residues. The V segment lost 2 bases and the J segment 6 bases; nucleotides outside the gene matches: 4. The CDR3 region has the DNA TGTGCCAGCAGCTTACTAGCGGGAGCAGTCAATGAGCAGTTCTTC. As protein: CASSLLAGAVNEQFF.